This T cell receptor (beta chain) was profiled in a study of CD8 T cells in Susac syndrome. Random hexamers served to reverse transcribe roughly 0.45 to 1 ug RNA. Amplification of TCR beta CDR3 spanned 54 Vbeta and 13 Jbeta via immunoSEQ multiplex PCR. Each CDR3 protein is one row after TCRdb ran MiXCR on the immunoSEQ multiplex PCR reads. The table shows around 270,000 distinct CDR3 sequences, with about 91% occurring only once. V gave up 8 bases and J gave up 0 bases, with 24 bases separating them. CDR3 size: 18 residues. Germline CDR1 and CDR2: MGHDK and SYGVNS. The TCR was taken from a human donor with multiple sclerosis. This sequence joins TRBV25-1 and TRBJ2-3; TRBD2 might be the D (7 bases). The sample was CD8+ T cells from PBMCs. For the CDR3, the DNA is TGTGCCAGCGGCCAACCCAGGGGAGGGGCGCCTAGCACAGATACGCAGTATTTT. Translation gives CASGQPRGGAPSTDTQYF.